A single sample is the source of the 25 T cell receptor beta chains below, sequenced in a study of a mutant IDH1 vaccine in newly diagnosed glioma. The time point here: baseline, week 1 (first vaccination visit). As for treatment: pre-vaccination baseline after standard-of-care therapy. Generated by immunoSEQ multiplex PCR, the TCRdb table keeps only in-frame clones and is missing some. The sample has 92,000 or so clones; about 80% are singletons. The sequenced sample was PBMCs, obtained from a glioma patient treated with radiotherapy, temozolomide or both. Receptor source: a man aged 35-49 years with glioma. Some clones in this sample may be carry-over from other donors' samples.

In its sample, this clone was seen once. This chain connects TRBV27 to TRBJ2-2; D gene uncertain. V lost 6 bases and J 0 bases, leaving 8 bases between the germline ends. Germline CDR1 reads MNHEY; CDR2 reads SMNVEV (reference sequence). This CDR3 contains 14 residues. The CDR3 protein is CASRRRTNTGELFF. DNA of the CDR3: TGTGCCAGCAGACGACGAACGAACACCGGGGAGCTGTTTTTT.

This clone was detected once. The CDR3 sequence is CASSPAGTLYEQYF. The DNA for the CDR3 is TGCGCCAGCAGCCCCGCCGGGACTTTATACGAGCAGTACTTC. The chain joins TRBV5-1 to TRBJ2-7; TRBD2 is a possible D gene (6 bases). This CDR3 has 14 amino acids. From germline, CDR1 is SGHRS and CDR2 YFSETQ. With 4 bases removed from V and 4 bases from J, the gap between germline ends came to 15 bases.

The V call is TRBV30, the J call TRBJ2-7, with a weak D call TRBD2 (5 bases). The germline V gene has CDR1 GTSNPN and CDR2 SVGIG (reference sequence). The CDR3 sequence is 11 residues long. The V and J ends lost 5 bases and 9 bases respectively, with 14 bases between them. CDR3 amino acids: CAWEKGRGQYF. The CDR3 DNA reads as TGTGCCTGGGAAAAGGGTCGGGGGCAGTACTTC.

The rearrangement joins TRBV13 to TRBJ2-7; D not resolved. CDR3 length: 14 residues. V was clipped by 5 bases and J by 0 bases, with 11 bases between them. Looked up from germline, CDR1 is PRHDT and CDR2 is FYEKMQ (reference sequence). CDR3 DNA sequence: TGTGCCAGCAGCCAAGGATACAACTCCTACGAGCAGTACTTC. Translated: CASSQGYNSYEQYF.

This clone appeared once. This sequence joins TRBV2 and TRBJ2-3; D gene uncertain. Germline-derived CDR1 and CDR2 are SNHLY and FYNNEI. The CDR3 consists of 13 residues. The V end was cut by 4 bases, the J end by 2 bases, with 7 bases between. CDR3 loop: CASSVGYTDTQYF. CDR3 sequence (DNA): TGTGCCAGCAGTGTAGGCTACACAGATACGCAGTATTTT.

The chain carries TRBV6-5 and TRBJ1-2; 10 nucleotides match TRBD1. This CDR3 contains 15 residues. Losses at the gene ends were 2 bases for V and 3 bases for J; bases not matched to a gene: 3. CDR1 is MNHEY and CDR2 is SVGAGI in the germline V gene. CDR3: CASSYGTGDHYGYTF. In DNA, the CDR3 is TGTGCCAGCAGTTACGGGACAGGGGACCACTATGGCTACACCTTC.

The gene calls are TRBV2 and TRBJ1-2; no definite D call. The CDR3 is 16 residues long. Germline V lookup: CDR1 SNHLY, CDR2 FYNNEI. Trimming shortened V by 4 bases and J by 0 bases, and 15 bases separated the two germline ends. The CDR3: CASSASAVHSNYGYTF. The CDR3 DNA sequence: TGTGCCAGCAGTGCGTCGGCGGTACATTCTAACTATGGCTACACCTTC.

In this sample, this clone turned up a few times. The gene calls are TRBV28 and TRBJ1-4, with D hard to call. There are 13 residues in the CDR3. The V end was cut by 5 bases, the J end by 8 bases, with 12 bases between. The germline V gene has CDR1 MDHEN and CDR2 SYDVKM. CDR3 DNA sequence: TGTGCCAGCAGTGGATCAGGCTTGGAAAAACTGTTTTTT. Translated: CASSGSGLEKLFF.

The rearrangement links TRBV6-6 to TRBJ1-4; the D gene is possibly TRBD1 (6 bases). CDR1 and CDR2 from the germline V gene are MNHNY and SVGAGI (reference sequence). Trimming cost V 2 bases and J 13 bases, with 11 bases left between them. This CDR3 is built from 12 residues. Here the CDR3 reads CASSYPDRILFF. CDR3 bases: TGTGCCAGCAGTTACCCCGACAGGATACTGTTTTTT.

The V call is TRBV4-1, the J call TRBJ2-3; no clear D. The CDR3 extends over 13 amino acids. In germline, CDR1 is MGHRA, CDR2 YSYEKL. V was cut by 1 base and J by 4 bases, with 6 bases left in between. The CDR3 loop is CASSQVQADTQYF. The CDR3 coding sequence is TGCGCCAGCAGCCAAGTGCAAGCAGATACGCAGTATTTT.

With respect to this clone: At one end the junction does not follow the germline gene, possibly because of a read error. CDR3 nucleotides: TGCAGCGTTGAAGTGGCAGGCGGACGCACTTTT. Protein: CSVEVAGGRTF. V usage is TRBV29-1 and J usage is TRBJ1-4; D is uncertain. This CDR3 is 11 amino acids long. Germline V gene lookup returns CDR1 SQVTM and CDR2 ANQGSEA.

This clone has only a few counts. V gene TRBV27 combines with J gene TRBJ2-3; no clear D gene. CDR3 length: 14 amino acids. Germline CDR1 is MNHEY and CDR2 is SMNVEV (reference sequence). V was trimmed by 0 bases and J by 6 bases, leaving 10 bases between them. The CDR3 sequence: CASSLSRPSDTQYF. DNA for the CDR3: TGTGCCAGCAGTTTATCCAGACCGAGTGATACGCAGTATTTT.

This chain uses TRBV18 with TRBJ1-2, with D unclear. The CDR3 has 14 amino acids. Germline CDR1 is KGHSH and CDR2 is LQKENI. V lost 0 bases to trimming and J lost 1 base, with 6 bases between them. The DNA of the CDR3 is TGTGCCAGCTCACCACCTACCGTTAACTATGGCTACACCTTC. Protein: CASSPPTVNYGYTF.

V gene TRBV29-1 combines with J gene TRBJ1-4; D may be TRBD1 (5 bases). The CDR3 spans 16 residues. CDR1 is SQVTM, CDR2 ANQGSEA, per germline. V lost 6 bases and J lost 3, with 20 bases in between. The CDR3 nucleotides are TGCAGCGTGGGGGAGTTTGGGGGTCTGCCTAATGAAAAACTGTTTTTT. This codes for CSVGEFGGLPNEKLFF.

V usage is TRBV6-5 and J usage is TRBJ1-2, with 7 bases that match TRBD1. Germline CDR1 MNHEY, CDR2 SVGAGI. V was pared by 6 bases and J by 8 bases, with 9 bases of the junction left unmatched. The CDR3 totals 13 residues. The CDR3, as DNA: TGTGCCAGCAGAAGCACAGGGGTTAGGGGCTACACCTTC. The encoded protein is CASRSTGVRGYTF.

This chain uses TRBV5-4 with TRBJ1-1; TRBD1 matches 7 bases. The V gene's germline CDR1 is SGHNT and CDR2 YYREEE (reference sequence). The CDR3 consists of 16 residues. Trimming removed 4 bases from V and 5 bases from J; junction bases left unmatched: 14. This CDR3 reads CASSPGGGRLRTEAFF. CDR3 sequence (DNA): TGTGCCAGCAGCCCAGGGGGGGGGAGACTGAGGACTGAAGCTTTCTTT.

V is TRBV30 and J is TRBJ2-7, with TRBD2 matching over 7 bases. The CDR3 loop spans 15 amino acids. The V segment lost 2 bases and the J segment 0 bases; nucleotides outside the gene matches: 7. Germline lookup yields CDR1 GTSNPN and CDR2 SVGIG (reference sequence). In DNA form, the CDR3 reads TGTGCCTGGAGTCTTCTAGCGGCGAGCTCCTACGAGCAGTACTTC. It specifies CAWSLLAASSYEQYF.

The rearrangement joins TRBV7-2 to TRBJ2-2; D is ambiguous. Germline CDR1 is SGHTA and CDR2 is FQGNSA. This CDR3 has 14 amino acids. With 1 base removed from V and 7 bases from J, the gap between germline ends came to 10 bases. The CDR3 bases are TGTGCCAGCAGCTTAGGCATGGCCCACGGGGAGCTGTTTTTT. This codes for CASSLGMAHGELFF.

The genes are TRBV19 and TRBJ1-5; D gene unclear. The CDR3 is made up of 12 amino acids. The V gene lost 5 bases and the J gene lost 9 bases, with 11 bases spanning the gap. Germline lookup yields CDR1 LNHDA and CDR2 SQIVND (reference sequence). The CDR3 DNA is TGTGCCAGTAGTCCTTTTAACGGGCCCCAGCATTTT. It codes for CASSPFNGPQHF.

This clone was found once. The chain employs TRBV29-1 and TRBJ2-3, with 12 bases fitting TRBD2. The CDR3 spans 16 residues. V dropped 5 bases and J dropped 2; count of bases not matched to a gene: 8. Germline V gene data show CDR1 as SQVTM and CDR2 as ANQGSEA. The CDR3 spells CSVIALAGGATDTQYF. DNA of the CDR3: TGCAGCGTTATTGCTCTAGCGGGGGGGGCCACAGATACGCAGTATTTT.

V gene TRBV9 combines with J gene TRBJ1-6; D is uncertain. The V end was cut by 4 bases, the J end by 6 bases, with 5 bases between. The CDR3 is 12 residues long. Per the germline V gene, CDR1 is SGDLS and CDR2 is YYNGEE. The CDR3 region is CASSPGNSPLHF. The CDR3, as DNA: TGTGCCAGCAGCCCCGGTAATTCACCCCTCCACTTT.

The chain is built from TRBV7-9 and TRBJ2-1; TRBD1 agrees at 7 bases. Germline V gene data show CDR1 as SEHNR and CDR2 as FQNEAQ (reference sequence). The CDR3 is 18 amino acids. V dropped 1 base and J dropped 3; count of bases not matched to a gene: 12. The chain's CDR3 is CASSLGGRAQGIYNEQFF. The CDR3 DNA reads as TGTGCCAGCAGCTTAGGAGGTCGGGCACAGGGGATCTACAATGAGCAGTTCTTC.

The chain employs TRBV9 and TRBJ2-5, with 9 bases lining up with TRBD2. Germline CDR1 and CDR2: SGDLS and YYNGEE. The junction had 6 bases not matched to a gene; V was cut back by 0 bases and J by 0 bases. The CDR3 consists of 17 residues. The CDR3 region has the DNA TGTGCCAGCAGCGTAGCCGCGGCGGGGGGGTACCAAGAGACCCAGTACTTC. Translation gives CASSVAAAGGYQETQYF.

This clone was seen more than once but under ten times. The chain combines TRBV6-1 with TRBJ2-2; D may be TRBD1 or TRBD2 (5 bases each). This CDR3 has 14 residues. In germline, CDR1 is MNHNS, CDR2 SASEGT. The V and J ends lost 9 bases and 6 bases respectively, with 17 bases between them. The CDR3 bases are TGTGCCAGTACTCGGGACCCTGCGCCCGGGGAGCTGTTTTTT. Amino acid sequence: CASTRDPAPGELFF.

Concerning this clone: The same CDR3 can be traced to other DNA sequences in this sample. The chain employs TRBV5-1 and TRBJ1-3; D possibly corresponds to TRBD1 (5 bases). The V and J ends lost 4 bases and 3 bases respectively, with 8 bases between them. The CDR3 covers 13 residues. CDR1 and CDR2 (germline): SGHRS, YFSETQ. Here the CDR3 reads CASSPGSGNTIYF. Written as DNA, the CDR3 is TGCGCCAGCAGCCCAGGGAGTGGAAACACCATATATTTT.